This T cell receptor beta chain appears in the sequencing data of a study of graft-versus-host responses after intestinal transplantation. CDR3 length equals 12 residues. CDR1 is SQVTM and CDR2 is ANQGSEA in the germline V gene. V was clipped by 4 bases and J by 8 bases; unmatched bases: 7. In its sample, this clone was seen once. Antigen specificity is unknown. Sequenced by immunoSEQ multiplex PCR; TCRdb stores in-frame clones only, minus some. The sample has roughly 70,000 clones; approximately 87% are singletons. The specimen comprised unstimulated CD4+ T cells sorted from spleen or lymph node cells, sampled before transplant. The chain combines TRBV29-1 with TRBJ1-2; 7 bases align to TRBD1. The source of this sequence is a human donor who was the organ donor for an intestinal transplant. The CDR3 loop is CSVGQGSNGYTF. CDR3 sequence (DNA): TGCAGCGTTGGACAGGGATCTAACGGCTACACCTTC.